A single sample is the source of the 7 T cell receptor beta chains below, sequenced in a study of blood T cell repertoires in COVID-19. Profiled with immunoSEQ multiplex PCR; TCRdb holds only in-frame clones, not every one. The table lists fewer than 250,000 clones, 65% to 90% of them singletons. The sample was PBMCs or T cells enriched from blood (not recorded which). The receptors shown here come from a woman aged 45-65 years with acute COVID-19.

This clone was detected only a few times. The chain employs TRBV20-1 and TRBJ2-5; possible D gene TRBD2, 6 bases. V was cut by 3 bases and J by 4 bases, with 15 bases left in between. The CDR3 runs 14 residues. Germline CDR1 DFQATT, CDR2 SNEGSKA (reference sequence). The CDR3 DNA reads as TGCAGTGCTAGTAGCGCGGAGGGTGGAGAGACCCAGTACTTC. As protein: CSASSAEGGETQYF.

DNA of the CDR3: TGTGCCAGCAGTGACAAAGCGGACGGCACCGGGGAGCTGTTTTTT. Translated, it gives CASSDKADGTGELFF. The chain uses TRBV6-4 and TRBJ2-2, with D maybe TRBD2 (5 bases). Germline loops: CDR1 MRHNA, CDR2 SNTAGT. Between the trimmed V and J ends, which lost 2 bases and 4 bases, there was a span of 11 bases. This CDR3 spans 15 amino acids.

The chain combines TRBV19 with TRBJ1-1, with D perhaps matching TRBD1 (6 bases). Germline V gene data show CDR1 as LNHDA and CDR2 as SQIVND (reference sequence). The CDR3 loop spans 13 amino acids. Trimming cost V 4 bases and J 4 bases, with 10 bases left between them. The CDR3 loop is CASSNTGITEAFF. The CDR3 nucleotides are TGTGCCAGTAGTAATACAGGGATCACTGAAGCTTTCTTT.

The chain carries TRBV7-2 and TRBJ1-2; 9 positions agree with TRBD1. There are 16 residues in the CDR3. The junction had 10 bases not matched to a gene; V was cut back by 4 bases and J by 4 bases. CDR1 and CDR2 from the germline V gene are SGHTA and FQGNSA. The CDR3 DNA reads TGTGCCAGCAGCTCAAATCCGGGACAGGGCACCTATGGCTACACCTTC. Translating it yields CASSSNPGQGTYGYTF.

This chain joins TRBV12-3 or TRBV12-4 and TRBJ2-7; 7 positions match TRBD1. The CDR3 contains 13 residues. The V and J ends lost 3 bases and 7 bases, in that order; junction bases with no gene match: 6. The CDR3 region has the DNA TGTGCCAGCAGTTTCGGGGACAGAATAGAGCAGTACTTC. Its translation is CASSFGDRIEQYF.

The chain uses TRBV9 and TRBJ1-1; D not resolved. The CDR3 is made up of 15 amino acids. The germline gives CDR1 SGDLS, CDR2 YYNGEE. V was pared by 1 base and J by 1 base, with 11 bases between. The CDR3 protein is CASSVLPEGNTEAFF. CDR3 DNA sequence: TGTGCCAGCAGCGTATTGCCCGAGGGGAACACTGAAGCTTTCTTT.

This chain joins TRBV15 and TRBJ2-7; 12 bases align to TRBD1. This CDR3 spans 13 amino acids. The J segment lost 7 bases and the V segment lost 11 bases, leaving 9 bases of the junction unmatched. Per germline, CDR1 LNHNV and CDR2 YYDKDF (reference sequence). This CDR3 reads CASEGQGAREQYF. CDR3 nucleotides: TGTGCCTCCGAGGGACAGGGGGCGAGGGAGCAGTACTTC.